This TCR beta chain comes out of a study of T cells in Graves' hyperthyroidism and ophthalmopathy. Hyperthyroidism was newly diagnosed in patients aged 18 to 65 (duration under 2 months). Criteria for exclusion of patients were uncontrolled infection, other autoimmune disease, pregnancy or lactation. V gave up 0 bases and J gave up 2 bases, with 9 bases separating them. Germline CDR1 SGHRS, CDR2 YFSETQ. The CDR3 runs 14 residues. There are many counts of this clonotype. RNA transcripts were the template for amplifying TCR beta CDR3 regions. The TCR CDR3 first-round RT-PCR relied on the HTBI primer set. TCRdb independently ran MiXCR on the multiplex PCR reads; one entry per CDR3 protein. The sample records a few hundred thousand distinct CDR3 sequences, 15% to 17% being singletons.

The rearrangement uses TRBV5-1 and TRBJ2-7; D gene ambiguous. This receptor was taken from a young woman with Graves' hyperthyroidism. Sequencing input: blood. The CDR3 loop is CASSLVGIPYEQYF. The CDR3 coding sequence is TGCGCCAGCAGCTTGGTTGGCATCCCCTACGAGCAGTACTTC.